Presented here are 30 T cell receptor beta chains from one specimen sequenced in a study of blood T cell repertoires in COVID-19. TCRdb's copy holds only in-frame clones and misses some; the assay was immunoSEQ multiplex PCR. The sample consists of fewer than 85,000 clones, 80% to 90% of them appearing once. Sample: peripheral blood. The receptors come from a woman aged 60 to 75 with acute or convalescent COVID-19.

This chain connects TRBV6-6 to TRBJ1-5; no firm D call. The V end was cut by 7 bases, the J end by 0 bases, with 13 bases between. Germline CDR1 and CDR2: MNHNY and SVGAGI (reference sequence). This CDR3 has 15 amino acids. The CDR3: CASTSLSDSNQPQHF. In nucleotides, the CDR3 is TGTGCCAGCACCTCCTTGAGTGATAGCAATCAGCCCCAGCATTTT.

This chain joins TRBV6-5 and TRBJ1-6, with TRBD1 matching 9 bases. Germline loops: CDR1 MNHEY, CDR2 SVGAGI. This CDR3 has 15 amino acids. V trimming: 2 bases; J trimming: 10 bases; junction bases outside the gene matches: 6. CDR3 coding DNA: TGTGCCAGCAGTTACATACAGGGGGCTGGGTCACCCCTCCACTTT. Translating it yields CASSYIQGAGSPLHF.

This chain's CDR3 is CASSLVGLAVLGTDTQYF. The CDR3 region has the DNA TGTGCCAGCAGCTTAGTGGGACTAGCGGTCTTGGGCACAGATACGCAGTATTTT. This rearrangement joins TRBV7-9 to TRBJ2-3; TRBD2 agrees at 11 bases. Germline lookup yields CDR1 SEHNR and CDR2 FQNEAQ (reference sequence). This CDR3 comprises 18 residues. Trimming took 1 base from V and 1 from J; bases not matched to a gene: 7.

In this sample, this clone is medium-sized. The chain employs TRBV9 and TRBJ2-1; 13 bases agree with TRBD2. The CDR3 contains 19 residues. CDR1 is SGDLS, CDR2 YYNGEE, per germline. V dropped 4 bases and J dropped 1; count of bases not matched to a gene: 11. CDR3: CASSLWTSGSTYSYNEQFF. CDR3 nucleotide sequence: TGTGCCAGCAGCCTATGGACTAGCGGGAGTACGTATTCCTACAATGAGCAGTTCTTC.

V usage is TRBV30 and J usage is TRBJ2-3; TRBD1 is a possible D gene (6 bases). In germline, CDR1 is GTSNPN, CDR2 SVGIG (reference sequence). Trimming took 3 bases from V and 2 from J, leaving 9 bases between them. This CDR3 is built from 13 residues. The CDR3 sequence is CAWSQGFTDTQYF. The DNA of the CDR3 is TGTGCCTGGAGCCAGGGGTTCACAGATACGCAGTATTTT.

The chain uses TRBV5-1 and TRBJ1-4; 10 nucleotides agree with TRBD1. Unmatched junction bases numbered 3, after V lost 2 bases and J lost 8 bases. Germline V gene data show CDR1 as SGHRS and CDR2 as YFSETQ. CDR3 length: 14 amino acids. The CDR3: CASSLGQGEEKLFF. The DNA of the CDR3 is TGCGCCAGCAGCTTAGGACAGGGGGAGGAAAAACTGTTTTTT.

The rearrangement links TRBV11-3 to TRBJ2-5; tentative D call: TRBD1 (5 bases). The germline CDR1 and CDR2 sequences are SGHNT and YENEEA. V dropped 5 bases and J dropped 5 bases, with 12 bases sitting between them. The CDR3 is made up of 13 amino acids. CDR3 amino acids: CASSRDSRETQYF. In DNA, the CDR3 is TGTGCCAGCAGCCGAGACAGCCGGGAGACCCAGTACTTC. The full variable domain, completed using reference TRBV11-3 and TRBJ2-5, is EAGVVQSPRYKIIEKKQPVAFWCNPISGHNTLYWYLQNLGQGPELLIRYENEEAVDDSQLPKDRFSAERLKGVDSTLKIQPAELGDSAVYLCASSRDSRETQYFGPGTRLLVL.

CDR3 nucleotide sequence: TGTGCCAGCAGTAGGGACAGGGAGTTTGGCTACACCTTC. It is translated as CASSRDREFGYTF. The rearrangement links TRBV6-5 to TRBJ1-2; 9 bases agree with TRBD1. The CDR3 totals 13 residues. V shed 5 bases, J shed 7 bases, and the junction held 5 bases outside the gene matches. Germline-derived CDR1 and CDR2 are MNHEY and SVGAGI.

This clone was observed a handful of times. The chain joins TRBV28 to TRBJ2-3, with D tentatively TRBD2 (6 bases). From germline, CDR1 is MDHEN and CDR2 SYDVKM. V dropped 5 bases and J dropped 0 bases, with 9 bases sitting between them. This CDR3 has 14 residues. CDR3 nucleotide sequence: TGTGCCAGCAGTCGGGACTTAAGCACAGATACGCAGTATTTT. Its protein is CASSRDLSTDTQYF.

V usage is TRBV30 and J usage is TRBJ1-2; possibly TRBD1 for D (5 bases). V was clipped by 4 bases and J by 4 bases, with 13 bases between them. This CDR3 contains 13 residues. The germline gives CDR1 GTSNPN, CDR2 SVGIG (reference sequence). CDR3: CAWMVGPSYGYTF. The CDR3 nucleotides are TGTGCCTGGATGGTGGGGCCCAGCTATGGCTACACCTTC.

The chain has TRBV11-2 and TRBJ1-6; 9 positions agree with TRBD1. J lost 8 bases, V lost 7 bases, and 12 bases had no gene match. This CDR3 is 16 amino acids long. The germline gives CDR1 SGHAT, CDR2 FQNNGV. The CDR3 DNA reads as TGTGCCAGCACCCTTTTTCCGGGACAGGGTTATTCACCCCTCCACTTT. This gives the protein CASTLFPGQGYSPLHF.

This rearrangement joins TRBV7-3 to TRBJ1-2, with 8 bases aligning to TRBD1. Germline CDR1 SGHTA, CDR2 FQGTGA. The CDR3 has 14 amino acids. With V trimmed by 5 bases and J by 5 bases, 7 bases remained unmatched. The CDR3 here is CASSIGQGNYGYTF. Here the CDR3 DNA reads TGTGCCAGCAGCATCGGACAGGGCAATTATGGCTACACCTTC.

This chain connects TRBV5-1 to TRBJ2-7, with D hard to call. The V gene lost 0 bases and the J gene lost 0 bases, with 10 bases spanning the gap. The CDR3 spans 15 residues. Germline values: CDR1 SGHRS, CDR2 YFSETQ. The CDR3 loop reads CASSLVADISYEQYF. The DNA of the CDR3 is TGCGCCAGCAGCTTGGTTGCGGATATCTCCTACGAGCAGTACTTC.

The chain has TRBV29-1 and TRBJ2-1, with TRBD2 identical over 9 bases. The CDR3 covers 15 residues. In germline, CDR1 is SQVTM, CDR2 ANQGSEA. Unmatched junction bases numbered 9, after V lost 2 bases and J lost 7 bases. The CDR3, as DNA: TGCAGCGTTGAAAGGACTAGCGTCGTAGGTAATGAGCAGTTCTTC. Translating it yields CSVERTSVVGNEQFF.

The CDR3 reads CASSLNVAGYGYTF. CDR3 nucleotides: TGTGCCAGCAGCTTAAACGTGGCAGGTTATGGCTACACCTTC. This chain joins TRBV7-3 and TRBJ1-2, with unresolved D. The germline V gene has CDR1 SGHTA and CDR2 FQGTGA. The CDR3 length is 14 residues. V lost 1 base, J lost 5 bases, and 11 bases lay in between.

The chain joins TRBV6-2 or TRBV6-3 to TRBJ2-3, with TRBD1 identical over 8 bases. The CDR3 extends over 17 amino acids. The V segment lost 6 bases and the J segment 2 bases; nucleotides outside the gene matches: 13. Germline values: CDR1 MNHEY, CDR2 SVGEGT. The CDR3 reads CASSSMWTGLTTDTQYF. The DNA for the CDR3 is TGTGCCAGCAGCTCCATGTGGACAGGGCTCACCACAGATACGCAGTATTTT.

This chain connects TRBV19 to TRBJ1-2, with no clear D. Germline-derived CDR1 and CDR2 are LNHDA and SQIVND (reference sequence). This CDR3 is built from 14 residues. V was clipped by 1 base and J by 2 bases, with 8 bases between them. This CDR3 is CASSIGHINYGYTF. The CDR3 DNA is TGTGCCAGTAGTATAGGACACATCAACTATGGCTACACCTTC.

V usage is TRBV2 and J usage is TRBJ1-2, with D uncertain. Germline V gives CDR1 SNHLY, CDR2 FYNNEI. Trimming left V 4 bases short and J 1 base short, with 10 bases between. The CDR3 consists of 14 residues. The chain's CDR3 is CASSVRGNNYGYTF. CDR3 nucleotides: TGTGCCAGCAGTGTACGAGGGAATAACTATGGCTACACCTTC.

A single count supports this clone. The chain is built from TRBV5-1 and TRBJ2-4; D perhaps matches TRBD2 (6 bases). The CDR3 length is 17 residues. Looked up from germline, CDR1 is SGHRS and CDR2 is YFSETQ. V lost 4 bases and J 3 bases, leaving 20 bases between the germline ends. CDR3 DNA: TGCGCCAGCAGCGGCCTAGGAGGGGTAGGTGGCAAAAACATTCAGTACTTC. It codes for CASSGLGGVGGKNIQYF. The whole variable domain, filled in from reference TRBV5-1 and TRBJ2-4, reads KAGVTQTPRYLIKTRGQQVTLSCSPISGHRSVSWYQQTPGQGLQFLFEYFSETQRNKGNFPGRFSGRQFSNSRSEMNVSTLELGDSALYLCASSGLGGVGGKNIQYFGAGTRLSVL.

The rearrangement joins TRBV28 to TRBJ2-7, with 8 positions matching TRBD1. V lost 1 base and J lost 3; bases outside the gene matches: 2. Germline V gene data show CDR1 as MDHEN and CDR2 as SYDVKM. The CDR3 contains 14 residues. The CDR3 region has the DNA TGTGCCAGCAGTTTATCAGGGGGCGTCTACGAGCAGTACTTC. Amino acid sequence: CASSLSGGVYEQYF.

This chain uses TRBV25-1 with TRBJ2-5; D call uncertain. Trimming removed 4 bases at V and 5 bases at J, with 8 bases between. CDR3 length: 12 residues. Germline assignment: CDR1 MGHDK and CDR2 SYGVNS. The CDR3 bases are TGTGCCAGCAGTGGTCAAGCGGAGACCCAGTACTTC. Protein sequence: CASSGQAETQYF.

The chain uses TRBV11-3 and TRBJ2-1; D is unresolved. The CDR3 extends over 16 amino acids. Trimming left V 5 bases short and J 0 bases short, with 14 bases between. CDR1 SGHNT and CDR2 YENEEA come from the germline V gene. The CDR3 DNA follows: TGTGCCAGCAGCCGCCCGGTTTGGTCCTCCTACAATGAGCAGTTCTTC. Translating gives CASSRPVWSSYNEQFF. Supplemented by reference TRBV11-3 and TRBJ2-1, the full variable domain reads EAGVVQSPRYKIIEKKQPVAFWCNPISGHNTLYWYLQNLGQGPELLIRYENEEAVDDSQLPKDRFSAERLKGVDSTLKIQPAELGDSAVYLCASSRPVWSSYNEQFFGPGTRLTVL.

The rearrangement joins TRBV19 to TRBJ1-1; 11 nucleotides agree with TRBD1. The CDR3 contains 16 residues. In germline, CDR1 is LNHDA, CDR2 SQIVND (reference sequence). The J segment lost 5 bases and the V segment lost 4 bases, leaving 9 bases of the junction unmatched. CDR3 DNA sequence: TGTGCCAGTAGTACCAGGGACAGGGGGGTTTGGACTGAAGCTTTCTTT. Translating it yields CASSTRDRGVWTEAFF.

This clone turned up a few times. The J gene is TRBJ1-5, the V gene TRBV5-5, with 7 bases aligning to TRBD1. V shed 4 bases, J shed 0 bases, and the junction held 4 bases outside the gene matches. The CDR3 covers 15 residues. Germline CDR1 is SGHKS and CDR2 is YYEKEE (reference sequence). The chain's CDR3 is CASSLTGISNQPQHF. CDR3 in DNA: TGTGCCAGCAGCCTGACAGGGATTAGCAATCAGCCCCAGCATTTT.

The chain has TRBV2 and TRBJ1-2; D is ambiguous. The ends were cut back, 6 bases at V and 1 base at J, with 12 bases in the middle. The CDR3 has 14 residues. Germline CDR1 is SNHLY and CDR2 is FYNNEI. DNA for the CDR3: TGTGCCAGCAGAGGTGACCGACTTAACTATGGCTACACCTTC. Protein sequence: CASRGDRLNYGYTF.

The chain employs TRBV7-2 and TRBJ1-1, with 7 bases that match TRBD1. The CDR3 loop spans 17 amino acids. CDR1 SGHTA and CDR2 FQGNSA come from the germline V gene. Unmatched junction bases numbered 12, after V lost 1 base and J lost 4 bases. The CDR3 coding sequence is TGTGCCAGCAGCTTAGGGGACAGAAGCGGTTTCCGCACTGAAGCTTTCTTT. Its protein product is CASSLGDRSGFRTEAFF.

The CDR3 loop reads CASSDPGRAREQYF. The CDR3 nucleotides read TGTGCCAGCAGTGATCCCGGGAGGGCCCGAGAGCAGTACTTC. V gene TRBV2 combines with J gene TRBJ2-7; 8 bases map to TRBD2. The CDR3 spans 14 residues. The germline gives CDR1 SNHLY, CDR2 FYNNEI. Germline trimming cut 3 bases from V and 7 bases from J; bases unmatched to any gene: 8.

The chain couples TRBV2 to TRBJ1-5; 7 bases line up with TRBD1. Germline loops: CDR1 SNHLY, CDR2 FYNNEI. The junction had 4 bases not matched to a gene; V was cut back by 8 bases and J by 3 bases. The CDR3 consists of 13 residues. The CDR3 DNA reads TGTGCCAGCGAACAGGGGTACAATCAGCCCCAGCATTTT. This codes for CASEQGYNQPQHF.

The V call is TRBV7-2, the J call TRBJ2-3; D is perhaps TRBD1 (5 bases). CDR1 SGHTA and CDR2 FQGNSA come from the germline V gene. This CDR3 contains 14 residues. The germline V and J ends were trimmed by 5 bases and 2 bases, with 11 bases remaining between them. CDR3 in DNA: TGTGCCAGCAGCGCCGACAGTTACACAGATACGCAGTATTTT. It encodes CASSADSYTDTQYF.

The chain uses TRBV10-2 and TRBJ1-2; possibly TRBD1 for D (6 bases). The CDR3 runs to 12 residues. Trimming shortened V by 7 bases and J by 7 bases, and 13 bases separated the two germline ends. Per the germline V gene, CDR1 is WSHSY and CDR2 is SAAADI. The CDR3 region has the DNA TGCGCCAGCATAGGGACAAGCGGTGGCTACACCTTC. It codes for CASIGTSGGYTF.